This TCR beta chain was recorded in a study of cytomegalovirus exposure and HLA in healthy donors. Notes on the study in general: Researchers catalogued around 150 TCR beta chains as cytomegalovirus-associated. Roughly uniform depth of sequencing across donors was assumed in presence/absence analyses.

PCR primers comprised 60 Vbeta and 13 Jbeta primers. Assay used: immunoSEQ multiplex PCR; TCRdb lists only in-frame clones, some missing. This repertoire comprises under 50,000 clones; its ten largest clones make up under 5%. On this clone itself: Antigen unknown.

Trimming pared 3 bases from V and 2 bases from J, leaving 10 bases between. Germline V gene lookup returns CDR1 KGHSY and CDR2 FQNENV. The CDR3 runs to 14 residues. The J gene is TRBJ1-2, the V gene TRBV16, with D hard to call. The TCR was taken from a male donor in good health and CMV-seronegative. Sequencing used PBMCs. CDR3 in amino acids: CASSHAQVNYGYTF. The CDR3 DNA reads as TGTGCCAGCAGCCATGCCCAGGTAAACTATGGCTACACCTTC.